The 16 T cell receptor beta chains below were found in one sample sequenced in a study of vaccination and CD4 T cells after COVID-19. Scientists ran DNA taken from cultured CD4+ T cells through the Oncomine TCR Beta short-read assay for sequencing. From the PCR reads, TCRdb called clonotypes with MiXCR, one entry per CDR3 protein. The data show 20,000 or so distinct CDR3 sequences, 20% to 25% seen once. As to treatment: roughly ten-day PBMC culture with coronavirus spike peptide pools or control peptides (ViraFEST assay). For these receptors, no antigen is known. Sequencing used cultured CD4+ T cells from blood. These receptors were collected from a human donor with COVID-19.

This chain links TRBV7-9 with TRBJ2-7; D might be TRBD2 (6 bases). V was shortened by 6 bases and J by 2 bases, with 14 bases between the two germline ends. From germline, CDR1 is SEHNR and CDR2 FQNEAQ (reference sequence). The CDR3 contains 14 residues. CDR3 region: CASSPTGTAYEQYF. CDR3 DNA: TGTGCCAGCAGTCCCACCGGGACTGCCTACGAGCAGTACTTC.

This clonotype has a handful of counts. The chain has TRBV20-1 and TRBJ1-4; possibly TRBD1 for D (5 bases). The V and J ends lost 2 bases and 2 bases respectively, with 18 bases between them. The CDR3 runs to 17 residues. Germline-derived CDR1 and CDR2 are DFQATT and SNEGSKA (reference sequence). In DNA, the CDR3 is TGCAGTGCTAGACCCACGGGACTCTGGGGCACTAATGAAAAACTGTTTTTT. Protein sequence: CSARPTGLWGTNEKLFF.

By proportion, this clonotype is medium-sized. This chain joins TRBV6-5 and TRBJ1-5; D is unresolved. This CDR3 is built from 15 residues. Germline lookup yields CDR1 MNHEY and CDR2 SVGAGI. The V end was cut by 0 bases, the J end by 7 bases, with 13 bases between. The CDR3 sequence is CASSYSGPSSQPQHF. CDR3 DNA sequence: TGTGCCAGCAGTTACTCTGGACCATCATCACAGCCCCAGCATTTT.

This clonotype was seen a handful of times. An end of the junction differs from the germline gene, which may be a read error. This chain uses TRBV2 with TRBJ2-7; 7 positions match TRBD1. The germline CDR1 and CDR2 sequences are SNHLY and FYNNEI. This CDR3 is built from 12 residues. The CDR3 region is CASREGGPTAYF. The CDR3 nucleotides are TGTGCCAGCAGAGAAGGGGGCCCGACAGCCTACTTC. The complete variable domain, with remaining parts taken from reference TRBV2 and TRBJ2-7, reads EPEVTQTPSHQVTQMGQEVILRCVPISNHLYFYWYRQILGQKVEFLVSFYNNEISEKSEIFDDQFSVERPDGSNFTLKIRSTKLEDSAMYFCASREGGPTAYFGPGTRLTVT.

V gene TRBV6-1 combines with J gene TRBJ2-5; 7 nucleotides agree with TRBD2. The CDR3 sequence is 14 residues long. Germline V gene sequence: CDR1 MNHNS, CDR2 SASEGT. V was pared by 7 bases and J by 5 bases, with 10 bases of the junction left unmatched. CDR3 nucleotides: TGTGCCAGCAATCGAAGGGAGGGTAGGGAGACCCAGTACTTC. The encoded protein is CASNRREGRETQYF.

The table lists this clonotype with a few counts. The chain recombines TRBV14 with TRBJ1-2; D not resolved. Germline CDR1 and CDR2: SGHDN and FVKESK. The length of the CDR3 is 16 residues. V gave up 1 base and J gave up 4 bases, with 16 bases separating them. The DNA for the CDR3 is TGTGCCAGCAGCCAAGGGCTGGGTGCGAACCCCTATGGCTACACCTTC. Its protein product is CASSQGLGANPYGYTF.

This clonotype was detected only a few times. The V and J genes are TRBV20-1 and TRBJ1-5; D may be TRBD1 (6 bases). This CDR3 has 14 residues. CDR1 and CDR2 (germline): DFQATT, SNEGSKA (reference sequence). V was trimmed by 5 bases and J by 3 bases, leaving 14 bases between them. The CDR3 DNA is TGCAGTGCTCCTTCCCGGGACACCAATCAGCCCCAGCATTTT. Protein product: CSAPSRDTNQPQHF.

The V call is TRBV20-1, the J call TRBJ2-5; D is undetermined. Trimming took off 0 bases at V and 2 bases at J, with 13 bases between the two ends. The CDR3 is made up of 15 amino acids. Germline V gives CDR1 DFQATT, CDR2 SNEGSKA (reference sequence). CDR3 residues: CSAREASDKQETQYF. DNA for the CDR3: TGCAGTGCTAGAGAGGCGTCTGACAAACAAGAGACCCAGTACTTC.

The V and J genes are TRBV12-3 or TRBV12-4 and TRBJ1-5; D perhaps matches TRBD1 (5 bases). Deletions cut 2 bases from V and 5 bases from J, with 13 bases between. This CDR3 spans 15 amino acids. Here the CDR3 reads CASSLRGGIYQPQHF. Written as DNA, the CDR3 is TGTGCCAGCAGTTTACGGGGGGGGATTTATCAGCCCCAGCATTTT.

The chain combines TRBV6-1 with TRBJ1-5, with 7 bases that match TRBD1. Germline-derived CDR1 and CDR2 are MNHNS and SASEGT. J gave up 3 bases and V 10 bases, and 9 bases lay outside the gene matches. CDR3 length: 14 amino acids. The CDR3 nucleotides read TGTGCCATCGCTATAGGGACAGCCAATCAGCCCCAGCATTTT. This codes for CAIAIGTANQPQHF.

The chain joins TRBV6-1 to TRBJ2-7; D assignment may be TRBD1 or TRBD2 (5 bases each). Germline CDR1 reads MNHNS; CDR2 reads SASEGT. The CDR3 covers 13 residues. V was pared by 4 bases and J by 0 bases, with 7 bases between. CDR3 in amino acids: CASSGGISYEQYF. The CDR3 DNA is TGTGCCAGCAGTGGGGGGATCTCCTACGAGCAGTACTTC.

This clonotype came up a few times. The chain uses TRBV6-1 and TRBJ2-7; 12 nucleotides line up with TRBD2. J lost 7 bases, V lost 5 bases, and 21 bases had no gene match. The CDR3 length is 19 residues. In germline, CDR1 is MNHNS, CDR2 SASEGT. The CDR3 region has the DNA TGTGCCAGCAGTCCAGGTTTGAGGCTAGCGGGGGGGCTGATGGGAGAGCAGTACTTC. Amino acids: CASSPGLRLAGGLMGEQYF.

The V and J genes are TRBV5-1 and TRBJ1-1; no clear D gene. Germline CDR1 is SGHRS and CDR2 is YFSETQ. This CDR3 contains 15 residues. V lost 0 bases and J lost 1, with 10 bases in between. CDR3 in amino acids: CASSLGETRNTEAFF. The CDR3 nucleotides read TGCGCCAGCAGCTTGGGGGAAACTCGGAACACTGAAGCTTTCTTT. The entire variable domain, with the rest obtained from reference TRBV5-1 and TRBJ1-1, is as follows: KAGVTQTPRYLIKTRGQQVTLSCSPISGHRSVSWYQQTPGQGLQFLFEYFSETQRNKGNFPGRFSGRQFSNSRSEMNVSTLELGDSALYLCASSLGETRNTEAFFGQGTRLTVV.

This clonotype has a handful of counts. J is TRBJ2-5 and V is TRBV15, with TRBD2 as a possible D gene (5 bases). The V end lost 3 bases, the J end lost 2 bases, and 13 bases lay between the germline ends. CDR1 LNHNV and CDR2 YYDKDF come from the germline V gene (reference sequence). This CDR3 contains 15 residues. The CDR3 nucleotides read TGTGCCACCAGCAGGGCACCTAGCATACAAGAGACCCAGTACTTC. Its translation: CATSRAPSIQETQYF.

The genes are TRBV6-1 and TRBJ1-3; no firm D call. The V end lost 3 bases, the J end lost 0 bases, and 12 bases lay between the germline ends. Germline V lookup: CDR1 MNHNS, CDR2 SASEGT. The CDR3 runs 16 residues. The CDR3 sequence is CASSDRQTNSGNTIYF. The DNA for the CDR3 is TGTGCCAGCAGTGATAGGCAGACCAACTCTGGAAACACCATATATTTT.

With respect to this clonotype: A much larger clone sits a single nucleotide away, making a read error possible. The chain recombines TRBV24-1 with TRBJ1-1; 7 bases line up with TRBD1. The CDR3 contains 16 residues. CDR1 and CDR2 (germline): KGHDR, SFDVKD. J gave up 4 bases and V 7 bases, and 14 bases lay outside the gene matches. CDR3 in amino acids: CATRDRHRQGGTEAFF. Here the CDR3 DNA reads TGTGCCACCAGAGATCGCCATCGACAGGGCGGCACTGAAGCTTTCTTT.